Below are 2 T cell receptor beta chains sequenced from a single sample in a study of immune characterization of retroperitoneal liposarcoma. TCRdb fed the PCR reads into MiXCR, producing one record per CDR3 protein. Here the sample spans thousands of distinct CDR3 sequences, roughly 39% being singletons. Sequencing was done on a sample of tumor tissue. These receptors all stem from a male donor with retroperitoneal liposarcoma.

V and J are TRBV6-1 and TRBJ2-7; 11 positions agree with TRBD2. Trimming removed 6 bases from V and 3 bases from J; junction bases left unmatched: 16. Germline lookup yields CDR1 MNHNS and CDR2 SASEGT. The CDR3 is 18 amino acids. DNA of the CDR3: TGTGCCAGCAGGGGCGATTCCGGGACTAGCGGAGGAGGCTACGAGCAGTACTTC. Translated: CASRGDSGTSGGGYEQYF.

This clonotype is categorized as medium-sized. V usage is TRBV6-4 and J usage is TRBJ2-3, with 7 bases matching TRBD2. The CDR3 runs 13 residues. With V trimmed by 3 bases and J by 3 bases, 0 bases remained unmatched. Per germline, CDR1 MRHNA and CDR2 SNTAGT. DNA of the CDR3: TGTGCCAGCAGTGAGCGGGAGACAGATACGCAGTATTTT. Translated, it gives CASSERETDTQYF.